Below are 22 T cell receptor beta chains sequenced from a single sample in a study of Graves' ophthalmopathy and Graves' hyperthyroidism (dated by TCRdb to the late 2010s). TCRdb names Illumina HiSeq 2000 as the instrument used. For repertoire sequencing, TCR beta CDR3 regions were amplified from RNA transcripts. The first round of RT-PCR was done with HTBI primers and the Qiagen OneStep RT-PCR kit, and was followed by a second round of multiplex PCR, then size selection and purification. TCRdb redid the processing of the public reads, applying fastp at Q25 and MiXCR, and retained in-frame beta chains. Rows are combined by CDR3 protein, so each entry shows the most common genes and DNA. This sample lists about 550,000 distinct CDR3 sequences; approximately 37% were detected once. The ten largest clones represent approximately 4.1% of the sample. Sequencing used peripheral blood or thyroid tissue (not recorded which). Receptor source: an adult man with Graves' hyperthyroidism.

Many counts were recorded for this clonotype. The chain uses TRBV10-3 and TRBJ1-5; D gene ambiguous. From germline, CDR1 is ENHRY and CDR2 SYGVKD. The CDR3 length is 13 residues. Trimming cost V 4 bases and J 4 bases, with 8 bases left between them. DNA for the CDR3: TGTGCCATCAGTGTAGACTGGAATCAGCCCCAGCATTTT. It specifies CAISVDWNQPQHF.

The chain couples TRBV10-2 to TRBJ2-5; the D gene is possibly TRBD2 (5 bases). The germline CDR1 and CDR2 sequences are WSHSY and SAAADI. The germline V and J ends were trimmed by 8 bases and 9 bases, with 25 bases remaining between them. This CDR3 is built from 15 residues. The chain's CDR3 is CASGLSSGEVWPQYF. The CDR3 DNA sequence: TGCGCCAGCGGGCTCTCCAGCGGAGAGGTTTGGCCCCAGTACTTC.

This clonotype was observed many times. This chain connects TRBV7-9 to TRBJ1-1; weak D call: TRBD1 (5 bases). Per germline, CDR1 SEHNR and CDR2 FQNEAQ (reference sequence). Deletions cut 2 bases from V and 8 bases from J, with 9 bases between. The CDR3 loop spans 12 amino acids. CDR3 sequence (DNA): TGTGCCAGCAGCTTAACGGGGGGGGAAGCTTTCTTT. Amino acids: CASSLTGGEAFF.

This clonotype was detected only once. V is TRBV7-4 and J is TRBJ1-4, with D maybe TRBD1 (6 bases). The CDR3 extends over 15 amino acids. Germline assignment: CDR1 SGHVT and CDR2 SQSDAQ. The V end was cut by 5 bases, the J end by 7 bases, with 17 bases between. The CDR3 region is CASSMIQGSGEKLFF. The CDR3 bases are TGTGCCAGCAGCATGATTCAGGGGAGTGGTGAAAAACTGTTTTTT.

The chain recombines TRBV7-2 with TRBJ1-1, with a weak D call TRBD1 (6 bases). V lost 7 bases and J 7 bases, leaving 16 bases between the germline ends. CDR1 is SGHTA and CDR2 is FQGNSA in the germline V gene. The CDR3 consists of 13 residues. The CDR3 loop reads CASTGGGLVEAFF. CDR3 coding DNA: TGTGCCAGCACCGGAGGGGGGTTAGTTGAAGCTTTCTTT. Full variable domain (outside the CDR3, taken from reference TRBV7-2 and TRBJ1-1): GAGVSQSPSNKVTEKGKDVELRCDPISGHTALYWYRQSLGQGLEFLIYFQGNSAPDKSGLPSDRFSAERTGGSVSTLTIQRTQQEDSAVYLCASTGGGLVEAFFGQGTRLTVV.

This clonotype was detected a few times. This sequence joins TRBV7-6 and TRBJ1-2, with no clear D. V was shortened by 5 bases and J by 3 bases, with 28 bases between the two germline ends. The germline gives CDR1 SGHVS, CDR2 FNYEAQ. The CDR3 is 19 amino acids. In nucleotides, the CDR3 is TGTGCCAGCAGCCAAAACCGGGCCAAGGTTTCTGTAAAGGACTATGGCTACACCTTC. This codes for CASSQNRAKVSVKDYGYTF.

Many counts were recorded for this clonotype. The genes are TRBV29-1 and TRBJ1-5; TRBD1 might be the D (5 bases). V lost 6 bases and J lost 6, with 15 bases in between. The CDR3 spans 13 residues. CDR1 and CDR2 from the germline V gene are SQVTM and ANQGSEA. The CDR3 nucleotides are TGCAGCGTCACCCAGGGCGAGAGTCAGCCCCAGCATTTT. Protein: CSVTQGESQPQHF.

The chain combines TRBV10-3 with TRBJ2-7; possibly TRBD2 for D (5 bases). The CDR3 totals 13 residues. CDR1 and CDR2 from the germline V gene are ENHRY and SYGVKD. The V end lost 8 bases, the J end lost 2 bases, and 13 bases lay between the germline ends. The CDR3 reads CAIGRRIPYEQYF. CDR3 nucleotide sequence: TGTGCCATCGGGAGACGCATCCCCTACGAGCAGTACTTC.

The gene calls are TRBV7-3 and TRBJ1-1; D ambiguous. The germline V gene has CDR1 SGHTA and CDR2 FQGTGA. V was cut by 1 base and J by 5 bases, with 17 bases left in between. The CDR3 sequence is 16 residues long. CDR3 region: CASSLRERREDTEAFF. CDR3 bases: TGTGCCAGCAGCTTAAGGGAGCGGCGCGAGGATACTGAAGCTTTCTTT. The whole variable domain, remainder taken from reference TRBV7-3 and TRBJ1-1, is GAGVSQTPSNKVTEKGKYVELRCDPISGHTALYWYRQSLGQGPEFLIYFQGTGAADDSGLPNDRFFAVRPEGSVSTLKIQRTERGDSAVYLCASSLRERREDTEAFFGQGTRLTVV.

This clonotype was counted a few times. The rearrangement joins TRBV24-1 to TRBJ2-5; TRBD2 matches at 7 bases. The CDR3 is 13 residues long. Germline V gene data show CDR1 as KGHDR and CDR2 as SFDVKD. V lost 5 bases to trimming and J lost 4 bases; unmatched junction nucleotides: 3. In DNA, the CDR3 is TGTGCCACCAGTGGGACTAGTCGAGAGACCCAGTACTTC. Translating gives CATSGTSRETQYF.

The rearrangement links TRBV12-3 or TRBV12-4 to TRBJ1-5; 12 positions agree with TRBD1. The V gene end was trimmed by 6 bases and the J gene end by 3 bases; junction bases not matched to a gene: 6. The CDR3 length is 16 residues. CDR3 DNA sequence: TGTGCCAGCAGATCGGGACAGGGGGCGTTCAATCAGCCCCAGCATTTT. Amino acid sequence: CASRSGQGAFNQPQHF.

This clonotype was counted ten times or more. V usage is TRBV10-2 and J usage is TRBJ1-2; TRBD1 is a possible D gene (6 bases). The CDR3 length is 15 residues. Germline V gene sequence: CDR1 WSHSY, CDR2 SAAADI. The ends were cut back, 0 bases at V and 0 bases at J, with 8 bases in the middle. Here the CDR3 DNA reads TGCGCCAGCAGTGAGTCGACAGGAGCTAACTATGGCTACACCTTC. As protein: CASSESTGANYGYTF.

This clonotype was recorded many times. The chain recombines TRBV7-8 with TRBJ1-5; 8 bases are shared with TRBD1. The CDR3 totals 15 residues. The ends lost 5 bases at V and 1 base at J; junction bases unmatched: 4. In germline, CDR1 is SGHVS, CDR2 FQNEAQ. CDR3 DNA sequence: TGTGCCAGCAGCCAGTGGACAGGGAGCAATCAGCCCCAGCATTTT. This translates into CASSQWTGSNQPQHF.

This chain uses TRBV12-3 or TRBV12-4 with TRBJ2-3, with 11 nucleotides matching TRBD2. The CDR3 sequence is 14 residues long. V trimming: 6 bases; J trimming: 6 bases; junction bases outside the gene matches: 5. The DNA for the CDR3 is TGTGCCAGCAGACTAGCGGGAGTGGGGGATACGCAGTATTTT. Its protein product is CASRLAGVGDTQYF.

This clonotype was seen more than once but under ten times. The chain carries TRBV29-1 and TRBJ2-5; D is unclear. Germline V lookup: CDR1 SQVTM, CDR2 ANQGSEA. This CDR3 has 12 amino acids. The ends were cut back, 4 bases at V and 2 bases at J, with 8 bases in the middle. The CDR3, as DNA: TGCAGCGTTGCCCGGATACAAGAGACCCAGTACTTC. Protein: CSVARIQETQYF.

The V call is TRBV11-3, the J call TRBJ2-5; weak D call: TRBD2 (7 bases). V lost 7 bases, J lost 2 bases, and 20 bases lay in between. Germline V CDR1 and CDR2: SGHNT, YENEEA. This CDR3 is built from 16 residues. The CDR3 is CASTQGGGGAQETQYF. The DNA for the CDR3 is TGTGCCAGCACCCAAGGGGGGGGAGGCGCACAAGAGACCCAGTACTTC.

This clonotype has a count of ten or more. V gene TRBV12-3 or TRBV12-4 combines with J gene TRBJ2-2; D not resolved. The CDR3 sequence is 14 residues long. Trimming cost V 6 bases and J 5 bases, with 13 bases left between them. The CDR3, as DNA: TGTGCCAGCAGGTCCGACCCCAGTACCGGGGAGCTGTTTTTT. Residues: CASRSDPSTGELFF.

This clonotype was recorded many times. The chain links TRBV10-3 to TRBJ1-1, with D perhaps TRBD1 (5 bases). Germline assignment: CDR1 ENHRY and CDR2 SYGVKD. V lost 11 bases to trimming and J lost 1 base, with 14 bases between them. This CDR3 spans 13 amino acids. CDR3 sequence reads: CASLGHGNTEAFF. For the CDR3, the DNA is TGTGCCTCCTTGGGGCATGGGAACACTGAAGCTTTCTTT.

This clonotype was observed a single time. As the CDR3 is not closed by the conserved phenylalanine or tryptophan, this likely results from a read error. The rearrangement links TRBV12-3 or TRBV12-4 to TRBJ2-7; TRBD2 matches 11 bases. CDR3 length equals 15 residues. V lost 5 bases, J lost 2 bases, and 5 bases stayed unmatched. CDR3 sequence (DNA): TGTGCCAGCAGTCTCGTAGCGGGGGGGACCTACGAGCAGTACCTC. Translated: CASSLVAGGTYEQYL.

The chain carries TRBV20-1 and TRBJ2-5, with 8 positions matching TRBD2. CDR1 is DFQATT and CDR2 is SNEGSKA in the germline V gene (reference sequence). V dropped 6 bases and J dropped 4; count of bases not matched to a gene: 16. The CDR3 totals 16 residues. The CDR3 region is CSAAETWLAGRETQYF. CDR3 nucleotide sequence: TGCAGTGCCGCCGAGACATGGCTAGCGGGCAGAGAGACCCAGTACTTC.

The rearrangement links TRBV18 to TRBJ2-6; possible D gene TRBD1, 5 bases. CDR3 length: 16 amino acids. Trimming removed 2 bases at V and 0 bases at J, with 8 bases between. Germline loops: CDR1 KGHSH, CDR2 LQKENI. The CDR3 loop reads CASSPTGSSGANVLTF. CDR3 nucleotide sequence: TGTGCCAGCTCACCAACAGGAAGCTCTGGGGCCAACGTCCTGACTTTC.

Of note for this clonotype: One end of the junction fails to match germline, which may point to a read error. The gene calls are TRBV29-1 and TRBJ1-1; TRBD1 agrees at 9 bases. Per the germline V gene, CDR1 is SQVTM and CDR2 is ANQGSEA. The CDR3 is made up of 17 amino acids. CDR3 residues: CSVDRNRGLPMNTGAFF. As DNA, the CDR3 is TGCAGCGTTGACCGAAACAGGGGGCTCCCCATGAACACTGGAGCTTTCTTT.